These 12 T cell receptor beta chains were all obtained from the same sample, sequenced in a study of CD8+ T cells in alopecia areata. Sequencing templates came from extracted RNA that was reverse transcribed into cDNA. The method was immunoSEQ multiplex PCR; TCRdb's version includes in-frame clones alone and lacks a portion of them. Found here are about 82,000 clones, roughly half of them singletons; the top ten hold 5.7%. Sequencing was performed on NKG2D-high CD8+ T cells sorted from blood. The receptors shown here come from a human donor with alopecia areata.

The CDR3 protein is CASSFGGGIGTEAFF. The CDR3 DNA sequence: TGTGCCAGCAGTTTCGGCGGGGGGATTGGAACTGAAGCTTTCTTT. This chain joins TRBV27 and TRBJ1-1; a possible D gene is TRBD1 (5 bases). The CDR3 spans 15 residues. V gave up 3 bases and J gave up 5 bases, with 16 bases separating them. Germline values: CDR1 MNHEY, CDR2 SMNVEV (reference sequence).

V and J are TRBV29-1 and TRBJ2-2; D is possibly TRBD1 or TRBD2 (5 bases each). This CDR3 spans 16 amino acids. Germline V gene data show CDR1 as SQVTM and CDR2 as ANQGSEA. V lost 6 bases, J lost 0 bases, and 17 bases lay in between. This CDR3 is CSVGDAQVANTGELFF. CDR3 DNA: TGCAGCGTGGGGGACGCACAGGTCGCGAACACCGGGGAGCTGTTTTTT.

This rearrangement joins TRBV9 to TRBJ2-7; D might be TRBD1 (6 bases). The germline gives CDR1 SGDLS, CDR2 YYNGEE. CDR3 length equals 14 residues. Trimming left V 3 bases short and J 0 bases short, with 10 bases between. CDR3 amino acids: CASSGQTGSYEQYF. The CDR3 DNA reads as TGTGCCAGCAGCGGGCAGACAGGCTCCTACGAGCAGTACTTC. Full variable domain (rest looked up from reference TRBV9 and TRBJ2-7): DSGVTQTPKHLITATGQRVTLRCSPRSGDLSVYWYQQSLDQGLQFLIQYYNGEERAKGNILERFSAQQFPDLHSELNLSSLELGDSALYFCASSGQTGSYEQYFGPGTRLTVT.

The CDR3 region has the DNA TGCGCCAGCAGCCCCCTGTACCAAGAGACCCAGTACTTC. This codes for CASSPLYQETQYF. The rearrangement uses TRBV5-1 and TRBJ2-5, with D hard to call. Between the trimmed V and J ends, which lost 4 bases and 0 bases, there was a span of 7 bases. The CDR3 contains 13 residues. Germline lookup yields CDR1 SGHRS and CDR2 YFSETQ.

This clone showed up just a few times. The CDR3 here is CSVVGGSAGVFYNEQFF. For the CDR3, the DNA is TGCAGCGTTGTGGGCGGATCAGCGGGGGTATTCTACAATGAGCAGTTCTTC. The rearrangement uses TRBV29-1 and TRBJ2-1; TRBD2 matches 8 bases. This CDR3 has 17 residues. The V gene end was trimmed by 4 bases and the J gene end by 3 bases; junction bases not matched to a gene: 14. CDR1 SQVTM and CDR2 ANQGSEA come from the germline V gene.

The J gene is TRBJ1-5, the V gene TRBV30; D possibly corresponds to TRBD1 (5 bases). CDR3 length: 13 residues. Trimming removed 4 bases from V and 5 bases from J, with 12 bases in between. CDR1 GTSNPN and CDR2 SVGIG come from the germline V gene (reference sequence). DNA for the CDR3: TGTGCCTGGACGGAGGGGAGGGATCAGCCCCAGCATTTT. Translating it yields CAWTEGRDQPQHF.

V is TRBV27 and J is TRBJ1-1; D ambiguous. This CDR3 has 14 residues. Germline V gene sequence: CDR1 MNHEY, CDR2 SMNVEV (reference sequence). Trimming took 6 bases from V and 0 from J, leaving 11 bases between them. The CDR3 here is CASRISVMNTEAFF. CDR3 DNA sequence: TGTGCCAGCAGGATCAGTGTTATGAACACTGAAGCTTTCTTT.

This clone was picked up a small number of times. This chain connects TRBV29-1 to TRBJ2-1; 7 bases match TRBD1. Germline assignment: CDR1 SQVTM and CDR2 ANQGSEA. Trimming cost V 4 bases and J 3 bases; bases outside gene matches: 6. CDR3 length: 14 residues. The CDR3 reads CSVGGGPVYNEQFF. The CDR3 region has the DNA TGCAGCGTTGGAGGGGGCCCGGTCTACAATGAGCAGTTCTTC.

This clone has just a few counts. The rearrangement links TRBV29-1 to TRBJ2-2; 8 nucleotides align to TRBD1. The CDR3 length is 13 residues. After removal of 7 bases from V and 0 bases from J, the junction contained 1 base not matched to a gene. CDR1 is SQVTM and CDR2 is ANQGSEA in the germline V gene. Here the CDR3 reads CSGGQANTGELFF. For the CDR3, the DNA is TGCAGCGGGGGACAGGCGAACACCGGGGAGCTGTTTTTT.

The J gene is TRBJ1-2, the V gene TRBV29-1, with a weak D call TRBD1 (5 bases). This CDR3 has 14 amino acids. Germline CDR1 is SQVTM and CDR2 is ANQGSEA. V lost 6 bases and J 6 bases, leaving 20 bases between the germline ends. The CDR3 DNA is TGCAGCGTGCCGACAGCAGACAGCGTCGATGGCTACACCTTC. Translated: CSVPTADSVDGYTF.

This clone was seen a handful of times. The chain employs TRBV29-1 and TRBJ2-7, with D tentatively TRBD1 or TRBD2 (5 bases each). The germline V gene has CDR1 SQVTM and CDR2 ANQGSEA. This CDR3 region has 13 residues. The V and J ends lost 3 bases and 2 bases respectively, with 11 bases between them. In DNA form, the CDR3 reads TGCAGCGTTGAGGAGGACAAGCCCTACGAGCAGTACTTC. Translation: CSVEEDKPYEQYF.

The CDR3 reads CASSLSGGDTEAFF. In DNA, the CDR3 is TGTGCCAGCAGTTTGTCGGGGGGTGACACTGAAGCTTTCTTT. J is TRBJ1-1 and V is TRBV27, with D possibly being TRBD1 (5 bases). Germline lookup yields CDR1 MNHEY and CDR2 SMNVEV (reference sequence). The CDR3 is made up of 14 amino acids. Trimming shortened V by 3 bases and J by 3 bases, and 11 bases separated the two germline ends.